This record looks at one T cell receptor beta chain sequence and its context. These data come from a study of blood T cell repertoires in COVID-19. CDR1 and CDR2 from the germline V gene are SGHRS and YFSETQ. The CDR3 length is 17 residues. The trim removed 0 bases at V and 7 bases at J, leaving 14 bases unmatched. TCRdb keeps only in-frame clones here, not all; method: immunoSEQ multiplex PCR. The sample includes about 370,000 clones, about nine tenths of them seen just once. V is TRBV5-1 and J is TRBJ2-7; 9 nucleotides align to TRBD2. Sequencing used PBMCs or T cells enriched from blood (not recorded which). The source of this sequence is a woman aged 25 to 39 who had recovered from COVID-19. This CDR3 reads CASSLGIVAGGAREQYF. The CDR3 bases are TGCGCCAGCAGCTTGGGTATTGTGGCGGGGGGGGCGAGGGAGCAGTACTTC.